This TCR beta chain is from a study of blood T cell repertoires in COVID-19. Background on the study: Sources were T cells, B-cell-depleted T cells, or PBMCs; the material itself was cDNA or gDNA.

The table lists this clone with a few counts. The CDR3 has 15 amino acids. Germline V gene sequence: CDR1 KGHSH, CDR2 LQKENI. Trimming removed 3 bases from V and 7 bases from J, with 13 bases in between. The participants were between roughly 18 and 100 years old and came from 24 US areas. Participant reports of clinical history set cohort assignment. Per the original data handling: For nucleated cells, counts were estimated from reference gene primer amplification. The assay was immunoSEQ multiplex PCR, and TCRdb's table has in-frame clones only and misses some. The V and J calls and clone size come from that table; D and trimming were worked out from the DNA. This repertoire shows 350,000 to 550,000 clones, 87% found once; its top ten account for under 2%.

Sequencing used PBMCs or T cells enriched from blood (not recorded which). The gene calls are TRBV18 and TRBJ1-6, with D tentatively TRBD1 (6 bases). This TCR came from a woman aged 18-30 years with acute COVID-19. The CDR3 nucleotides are TGTGCCAGCTCACCTAGACAGGCCTTAAATTCACCCCTCCACTTT. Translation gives CASSPRQALNSPLHF.